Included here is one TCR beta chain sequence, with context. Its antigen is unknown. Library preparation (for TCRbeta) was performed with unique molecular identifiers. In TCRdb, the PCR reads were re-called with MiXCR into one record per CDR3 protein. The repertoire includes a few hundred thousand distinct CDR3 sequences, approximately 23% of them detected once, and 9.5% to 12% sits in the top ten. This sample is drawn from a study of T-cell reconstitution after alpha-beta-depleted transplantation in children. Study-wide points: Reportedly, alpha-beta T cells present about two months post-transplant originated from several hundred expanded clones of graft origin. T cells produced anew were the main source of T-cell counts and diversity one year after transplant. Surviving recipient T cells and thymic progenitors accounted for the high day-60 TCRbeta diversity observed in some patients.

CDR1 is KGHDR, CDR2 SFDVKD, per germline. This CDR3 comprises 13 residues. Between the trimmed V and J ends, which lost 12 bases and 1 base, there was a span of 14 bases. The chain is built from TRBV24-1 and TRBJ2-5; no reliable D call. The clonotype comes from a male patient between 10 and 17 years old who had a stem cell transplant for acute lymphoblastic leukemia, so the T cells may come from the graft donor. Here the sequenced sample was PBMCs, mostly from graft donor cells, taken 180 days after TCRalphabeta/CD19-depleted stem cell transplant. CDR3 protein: CAPRLRPQETQYF. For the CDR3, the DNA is TGTGCCCCTCGCTTGAGGCCCCAAGAGACCCAGTACTTC.